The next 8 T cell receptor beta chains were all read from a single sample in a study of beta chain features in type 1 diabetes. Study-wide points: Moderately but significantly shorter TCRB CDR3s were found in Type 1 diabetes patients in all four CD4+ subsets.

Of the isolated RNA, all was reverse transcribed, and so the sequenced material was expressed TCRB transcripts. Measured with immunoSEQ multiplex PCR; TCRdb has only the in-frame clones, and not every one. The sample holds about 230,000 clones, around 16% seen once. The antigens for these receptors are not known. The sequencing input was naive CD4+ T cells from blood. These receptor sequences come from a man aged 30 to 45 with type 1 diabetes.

The CDR3 protein is CSVQGRVNTEAFF. The CDR3 DNA reads TGCAGCGTTCAGGGCAGGGTGAACACTGAAGCTTTCTTT. The chain employs TRBV29-1 and TRBJ1-1; a possible D gene is TRBD1 (5 bases). CDR1 and CDR2 from the germline V gene are SQVTM and ANQGSEA. Trimming took off 5 bases at V and 0 bases at J, with 10 bases between the two ends. The CDR3 is 13 residues long.

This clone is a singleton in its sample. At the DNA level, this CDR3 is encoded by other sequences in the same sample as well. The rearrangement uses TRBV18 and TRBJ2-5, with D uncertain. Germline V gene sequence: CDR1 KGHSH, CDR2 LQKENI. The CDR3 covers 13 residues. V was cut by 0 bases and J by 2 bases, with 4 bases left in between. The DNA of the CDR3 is TGTGCCAGCTCACCACCGGGGCAAGAGACCCAGTACTTC. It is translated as CASSPPGQETQYF.

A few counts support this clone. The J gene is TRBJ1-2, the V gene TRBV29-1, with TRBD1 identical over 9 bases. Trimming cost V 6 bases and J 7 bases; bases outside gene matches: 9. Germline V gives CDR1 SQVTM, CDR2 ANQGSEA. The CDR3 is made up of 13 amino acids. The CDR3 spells CSVKGTGMSGYTF. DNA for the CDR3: TGCAGCGTCAAAGGGACAGGGATGAGTGGCTACACCTTC.

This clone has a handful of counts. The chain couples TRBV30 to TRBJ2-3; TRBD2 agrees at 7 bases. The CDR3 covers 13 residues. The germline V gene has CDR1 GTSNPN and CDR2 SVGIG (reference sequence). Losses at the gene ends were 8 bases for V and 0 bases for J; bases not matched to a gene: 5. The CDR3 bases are TGTGCCGGCGGGAGAGACAGCACAGATACGCAGTATTTT. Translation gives CAGGRDSTDTQYF.

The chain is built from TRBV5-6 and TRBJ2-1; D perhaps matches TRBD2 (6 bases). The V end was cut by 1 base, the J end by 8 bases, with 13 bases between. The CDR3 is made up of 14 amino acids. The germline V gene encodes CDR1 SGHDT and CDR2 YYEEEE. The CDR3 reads CASSLPGVGHEQFF. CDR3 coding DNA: TGTGCCAGCAGCTTGCCGGGAGTGGGCCATGAGCAGTTCTTC.

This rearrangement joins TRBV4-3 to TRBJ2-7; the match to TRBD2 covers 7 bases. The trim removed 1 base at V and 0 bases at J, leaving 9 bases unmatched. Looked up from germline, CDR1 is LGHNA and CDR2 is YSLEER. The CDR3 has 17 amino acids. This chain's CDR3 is CASSQVNRWEGSYEQYF. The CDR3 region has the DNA TGCGCCAGCAGCCAAGTAAATCGGTGGGAGGGCTCCTACGAGCAGTACTTC.

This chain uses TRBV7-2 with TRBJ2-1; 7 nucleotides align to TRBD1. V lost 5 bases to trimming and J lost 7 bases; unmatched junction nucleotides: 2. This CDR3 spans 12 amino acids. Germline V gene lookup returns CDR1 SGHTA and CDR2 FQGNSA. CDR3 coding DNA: TGTGCCAGCAGCATACAGGGGAATGAGCAGTTCTTC. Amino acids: CASSIQGNEQFF.

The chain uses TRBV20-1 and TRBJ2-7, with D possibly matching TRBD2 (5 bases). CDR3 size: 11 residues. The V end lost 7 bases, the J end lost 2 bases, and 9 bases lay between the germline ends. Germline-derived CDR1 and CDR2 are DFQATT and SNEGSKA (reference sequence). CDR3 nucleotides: TGCAGTGTGGTCGGGACCTACGAGCAGTACTTC. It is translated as CSVVGTYEQYF.